Each of the 3 T cell receptor beta chains below was sequenced from the same sample in a study of shared clonotypes between healthy human individuals. Assay used: immunoSEQ multiplex PCR; TCRdb lists only in-frame clones, some missing. Among 950,000 to 1,100,000 clones listed, around 76% were seen once. Specimen: memory CD4+ T cells sorted from blood. Subset meaning: CD45RA-negative fraction. These receptors all come from a man younger than 35 in good health.

A single count supports this clone. The gene calls are TRBV29-1 and TRBJ2-7, with TRBD2 identical over 7 bases. The CDR3 loop spans 15 amino acids. Per the germline V gene, CDR1 is SQVTM and CDR2 is ANQGSEA. With V trimmed by 3 bases and J by 1 base, 9 bases remained unmatched. The CDR3 here is CSVDRRVGGSYEQYF. CDR3 coding DNA: TGCAGCGTTGATCGCCGGGTCGGGGGGTCCTACGAGCAGTACTTC.

The chain has TRBV6-5 and TRBJ2-1, with a possible D match to TRBD1 (6 bases). V was shortened by 2 bases and J by 4 bases, with 15 bases between the two germline ends. The length of the CDR3 is 16 residues. Germline V gene data show CDR1 as MNHEY and CDR2 as SVGAGI. CDR3 amino acids: CASSYAGTPYYNEQFF. CDR3 nucleotides: TGTGCCAGCAGTTACGCCGGGACACCTTATTACAATGAGCAGTTCTTC.

J is TRBJ2-2 and V is TRBV4-1; D may correspond to TRBD1 or TRBD2 (5 bases each). CDR1 MGHRA and CDR2 YSYEKL come from the germline V gene. Trimming stripped 1 base from V and 6 bases from J, with 18 bases between. The CDR3 runs to 17 residues. The CDR3 sequence is CASSQAGSRVAAGELFF. CDR3 bases: TGCGCCAGCAGCCAAGCGGGGTCCAGGGTAGCCGCCGGGGAGCTGTTTTTT.